This T cell receptor beta chain was profiled in a study of early T cells in non-severe SARS-CoV-2 infection. At the level of the study: The study sequenced bulk RNA from unsorted whole blood, with chains unpaired. Study-wide findings and caveats: Anti-spike CD8 specificities were favored by VDJdb matching, whose results missed private and CD4 specificities.

As part of library construction, unique molecular identifiers were attached to individual cDNA molecules. TCRdb itself ran the 5' RACE reads through MiXCR, one entry per CDR3 protein. The profile shows 75,000 to 100,000 distinct CDR3 sequences, under 15% of them singletons. A word on this clonotype: Antigen unknown.

The sequence derives from an adult who was a healthcare worker with PCR-confirmed SARS-CoV-2 infection or an uninfected control (not recorded which). Sequencing was performed on whole blood.

As DNA, the CDR3 is TGCAGCGTTGAGGAGACGGAGGGGGAGCCCCAGCATTTT. It specifies CSVEETEGEPQHF. The chain links TRBV29-1 to TRBJ1-5; weak D call: TRBD1 (6 bases). The CDR3 loop spans 13 amino acids. Germline V gene lookup returns CDR1 SQVTM and CDR2 ANQGSEA. Trimming removed 3 bases from V and 8 bases from J, with 14 bases in between.